This T cell receptor (beta chain) was profiled in a study of blood T cell repertoires in COVID-19. About the study: Sources were T cells, B-cell-depleted T cells, or PBMCs; the material itself was cDNA or gDNA.

This clone appeared a few times. The CDR3 contains 14 residues. The germline V gene encodes CDR1 LNHDA and CDR2 SQIVND (reference sequence). V lost 5 bases to trimming and J lost 7 bases; unmatched junction nucleotides: 6. Per the study methods: It was from reference gene primer amplification that nucleated cell counts were estimated. The data were produced by immunoSEQ multiplex PCR, yet TCRdb's version contains in-frame clones alone and is incomplete. D and trimming were read from the DNA, whereas the V and J calls and clone size are those reported in that table. Here the sample spans about 71,000 clones, roughly 88% being singletons.

This receptor was identified in a man aged 30-40 years with acute or convalescent COVID-19. Source material: peripheral blood. The chain links TRBV19 to TRBJ1-4, with TRBD1 matching 8 bases. The CDR3 sequence: CASSSPTGAEKLFF. In DNA form, the CDR3 reads TGTGCCAGTAGTTCTCCGACAGGGGCTGAAAAACTGTTTTTT.